This TCR beta chain was recovered during a study of blood T cells in healthy people across ages. General study findings and limits: Per million T cells, TCR beta diversity dropped about linearly as age rose.

On this clonotype: The target antigen is unknown.

Combining a sample-barcoded 5' primer with a J-beta primer mix, a second PCR ran for about 6 to 12 cycles. Each sample yielded at least 2.5 million CDR3-containing paired-end reads. TCRdb passed the 5' RACE reads through MiXCR, listing each CDR3 protein once. Here the sample spans under 2 million distinct CDR3 sequences, roughly a third being singletons. Donors ranged from roughly 6 to 95 years old and were healthy Caucasians in Russia. Per sample, extraction of total RNA gave at least 5.5 micrograms in every case. This clonotype was obtained from a woman in her 30s in good health. The sample was blood.

In nucleotides, the CDR3 is TGTGCCAGCAGTGCCGGGACAGACCCTAGGGCAACTAATGAAAAACTGTTTTTT. Translation: CASSAGTDPRATNEKLFF. This rearrangement joins TRBV28 to TRBJ1-4; 7 positions agree with TRBD1. The CDR3 covers 18 residues. Germline CDR1 MDHEN, CDR2 SYDVKM. J lost 0 bases, V lost 5 bases, and 12 bases had no gene match.